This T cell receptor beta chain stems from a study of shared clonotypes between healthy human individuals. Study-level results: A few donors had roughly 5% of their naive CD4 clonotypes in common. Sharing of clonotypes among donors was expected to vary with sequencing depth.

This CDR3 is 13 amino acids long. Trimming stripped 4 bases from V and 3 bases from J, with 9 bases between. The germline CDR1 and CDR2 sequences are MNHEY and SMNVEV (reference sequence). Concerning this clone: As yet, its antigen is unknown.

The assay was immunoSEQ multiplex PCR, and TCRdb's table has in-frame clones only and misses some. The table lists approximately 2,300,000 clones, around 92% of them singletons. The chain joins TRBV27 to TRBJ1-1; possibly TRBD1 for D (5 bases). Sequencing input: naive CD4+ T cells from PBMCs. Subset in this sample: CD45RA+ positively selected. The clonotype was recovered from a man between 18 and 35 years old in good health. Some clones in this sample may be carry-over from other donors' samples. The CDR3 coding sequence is TGTGCCAGCAGTTCAGGAGGGGACACTGAAGCTTTCTTT. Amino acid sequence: CASSSGGDTEAFF.